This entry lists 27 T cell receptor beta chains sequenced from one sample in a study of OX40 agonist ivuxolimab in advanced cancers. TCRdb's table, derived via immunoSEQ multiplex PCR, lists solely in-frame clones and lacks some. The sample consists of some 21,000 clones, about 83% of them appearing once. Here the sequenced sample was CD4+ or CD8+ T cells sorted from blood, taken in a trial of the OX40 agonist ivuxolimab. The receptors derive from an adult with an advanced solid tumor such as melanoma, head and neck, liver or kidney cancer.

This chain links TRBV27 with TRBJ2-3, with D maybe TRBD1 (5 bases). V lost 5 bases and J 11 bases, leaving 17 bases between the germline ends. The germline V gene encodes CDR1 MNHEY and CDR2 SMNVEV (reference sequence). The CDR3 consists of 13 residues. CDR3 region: CASSPPGFSRQYF. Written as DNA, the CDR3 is TGTGCCAGCAGTCCACCAGGGTTTTCTAGGCAGTATTTT.

The CDR3 loop reads CASSLGTGVINEQFF. As DNA, the CDR3 is TGCGCCAGCAGCTTGGGGACAGGGGTTATCAATGAGCAGTTCTTC. The chain couples TRBV5-1 to TRBJ2-1; TRBD1 agrees at 9 bases. Germline assignment: CDR1 SGHRS and CDR2 YFSETQ. J gave up 6 bases and V 0 bases, and 4 bases lay outside the gene matches. The CDR3 consists of 15 residues.

The CDR3: CASSELVGAYEQYF. The CDR3 region has the DNA TGTGCCAGCAGCGAACTAGTGGGGGCCTACGAGCAGTACTTC. The chain employs TRBV11-2 and TRBJ2-7, with D possibly being TRBD1 or TRBD2 (5 bases each). Germline loops: CDR1 SGHAT, CDR2 FQNNGV. Trimming shortened V by 5 bases and J by 2 bases, and 13 bases separated the two germline ends. The CDR3 covers 14 residues.

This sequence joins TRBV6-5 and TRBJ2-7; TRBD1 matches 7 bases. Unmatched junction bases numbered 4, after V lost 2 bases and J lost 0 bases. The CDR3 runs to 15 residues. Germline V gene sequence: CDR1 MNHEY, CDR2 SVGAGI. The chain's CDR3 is CASSYGRGSSYEQYF. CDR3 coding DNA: TGTGCCAGCAGTTACGGCAGGGGGAGCTCCTACGAGCAGTACTTC.

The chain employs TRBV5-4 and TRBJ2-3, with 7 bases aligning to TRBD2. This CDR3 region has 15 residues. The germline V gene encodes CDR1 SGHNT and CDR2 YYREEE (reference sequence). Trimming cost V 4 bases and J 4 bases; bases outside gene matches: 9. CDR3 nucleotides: TGTGCCAGCAGCCTCTGGGGGGGGGTACCAGATACGCAGTATTTT. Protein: CASSLWGGVPDTQYF.

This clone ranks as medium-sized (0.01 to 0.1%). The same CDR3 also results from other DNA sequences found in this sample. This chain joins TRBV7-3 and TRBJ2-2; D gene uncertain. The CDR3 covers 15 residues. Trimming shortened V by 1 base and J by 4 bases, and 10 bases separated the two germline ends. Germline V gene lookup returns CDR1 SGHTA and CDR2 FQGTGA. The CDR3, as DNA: TGTGCCAGCAGCTTAAGGGCGCGCGGCACCGGGGAGCTGTTTTTT. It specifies CASSLRARGTGELFF.

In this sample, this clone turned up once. CDR3 protein: CASSALVQGEWNTEAFF. The CDR3 nucleotides are TGTGCCAGTAGCGCCTTAGTGCAGGGTGAGTGGAACACTGAAGCTTTCTTT. This chain connects TRBV19 to TRBJ1-1, with D possibly matching TRBD1 (5 bases). The germline V gene has CDR1 LNHDA and CDR2 SQIVND (reference sequence). V lost 6 bases, J lost 1 base, and 21 bases lay in between. The CDR3 covers 17 residues.

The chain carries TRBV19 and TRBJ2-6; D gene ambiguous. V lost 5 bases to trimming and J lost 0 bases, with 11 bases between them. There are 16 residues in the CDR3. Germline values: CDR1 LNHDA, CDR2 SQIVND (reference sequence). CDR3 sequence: CASSSIYSSGANVLTF. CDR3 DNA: TGTGCCAGTAGTTCAATATACAGCTCTGGGGCCAACGTCCTGACTTTC.

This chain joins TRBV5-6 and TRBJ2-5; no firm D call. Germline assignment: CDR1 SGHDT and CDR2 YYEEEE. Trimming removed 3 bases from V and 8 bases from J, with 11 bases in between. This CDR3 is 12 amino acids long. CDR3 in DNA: TGTGCCAGCAGCTCTGGTCGGAGAACCCAGTACTTC. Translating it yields CASSSGRRTQYF.

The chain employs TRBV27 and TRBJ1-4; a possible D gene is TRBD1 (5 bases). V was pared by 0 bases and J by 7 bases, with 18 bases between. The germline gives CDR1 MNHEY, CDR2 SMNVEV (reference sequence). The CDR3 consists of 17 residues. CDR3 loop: CASSLSGGGGPGEKLFF. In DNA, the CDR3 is TGTGCCAGCAGTTTATCGGGGGGGGGTGGACCGGGTGAAAAACTGTTTTTT.

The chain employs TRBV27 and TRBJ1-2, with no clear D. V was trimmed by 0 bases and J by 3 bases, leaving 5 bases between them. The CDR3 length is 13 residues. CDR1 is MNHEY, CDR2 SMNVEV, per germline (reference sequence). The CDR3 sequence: CASSLSGDYGYTF. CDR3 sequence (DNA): TGTGCCAGCAGTTTATCGGGCGACTATGGCTACACCTTC.

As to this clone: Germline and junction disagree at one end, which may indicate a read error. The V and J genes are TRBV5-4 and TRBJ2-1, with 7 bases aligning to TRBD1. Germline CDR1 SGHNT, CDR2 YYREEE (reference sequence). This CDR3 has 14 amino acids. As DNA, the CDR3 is TGTGCCAGCAGCTTGGGGACAGGCTACATTGAGCAGTTCTTC. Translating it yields CASSLGTGYIEQFF.

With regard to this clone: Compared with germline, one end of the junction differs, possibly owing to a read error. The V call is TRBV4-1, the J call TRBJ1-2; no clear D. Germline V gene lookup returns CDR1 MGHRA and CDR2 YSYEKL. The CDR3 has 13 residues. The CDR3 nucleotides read TGCGCCAGCGGCCAAGATGTGGACTATGGCTACACCTTC. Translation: CASGQDVDYGYTF.

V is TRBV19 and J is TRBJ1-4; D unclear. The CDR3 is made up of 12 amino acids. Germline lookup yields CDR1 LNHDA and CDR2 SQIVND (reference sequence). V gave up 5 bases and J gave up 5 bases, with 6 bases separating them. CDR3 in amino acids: CASSPLNEKLFF. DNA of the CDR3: TGTGCCAGTAGTCCATTGAATGAAAAACTGTTTTTT.

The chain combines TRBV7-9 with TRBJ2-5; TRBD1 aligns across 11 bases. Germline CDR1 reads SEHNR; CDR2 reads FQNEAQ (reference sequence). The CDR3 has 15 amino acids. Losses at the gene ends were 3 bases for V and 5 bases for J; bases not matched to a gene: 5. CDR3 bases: TGTGCCAGCAGCTTCAGGACAGGGGGCAGGGAGACCCAGTACTTC. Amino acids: CASSFRTGGRETQYF.

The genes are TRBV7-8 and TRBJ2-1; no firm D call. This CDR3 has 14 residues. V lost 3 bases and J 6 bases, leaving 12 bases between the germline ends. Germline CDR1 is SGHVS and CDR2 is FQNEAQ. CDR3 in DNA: TGTGCCAGCAGCTTTAAGCTAGATTCCAATGAGCAGTTCTTC. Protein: CASSFKLDSNEQFF.

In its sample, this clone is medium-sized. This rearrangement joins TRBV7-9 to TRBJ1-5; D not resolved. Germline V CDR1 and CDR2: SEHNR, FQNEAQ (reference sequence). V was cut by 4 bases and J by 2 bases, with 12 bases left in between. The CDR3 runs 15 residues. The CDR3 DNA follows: TGTGCCAGCAGCTCCACCCAGAGTGGCAATCAGCCCCAGCATTTT. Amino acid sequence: CASSSTQSGNQPQHF. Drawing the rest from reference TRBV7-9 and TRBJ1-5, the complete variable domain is DTGVSQNPRHKITKRGQNVTFRCDPISEHNRLYWYRQTLGQGPEFLTYFQNEAQLEKSRLLSDRFSAERPKGSFSTLEIQRTEQGDSAMYLCASSSTQSGNQPQHFGDGTRLSIL.

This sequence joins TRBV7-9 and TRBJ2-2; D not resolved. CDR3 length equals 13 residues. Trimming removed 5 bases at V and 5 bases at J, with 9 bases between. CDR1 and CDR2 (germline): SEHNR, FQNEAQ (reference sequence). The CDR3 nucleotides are TGTGCCAGCAGCCCCCATCTAACCGGGGAGCTGTTTTTT. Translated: CASSPHLTGELFF. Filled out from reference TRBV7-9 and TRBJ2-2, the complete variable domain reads DTGVSQNPRHKITKRGQNVTFRCDPISEHNRLYWYRQTLGQGPEFLTYFQNEAQLEKSRLLSDRFSAERPKGSFSTLEIQRTEQGDSAMYLCASSPHLTGELFFGEGSRLTVL.

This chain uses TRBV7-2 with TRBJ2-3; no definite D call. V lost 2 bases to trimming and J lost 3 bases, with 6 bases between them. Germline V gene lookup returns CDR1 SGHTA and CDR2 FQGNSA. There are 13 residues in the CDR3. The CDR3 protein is CASSLSGTDTQYF. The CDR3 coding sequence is TGTGCCAGCAGCTTATCCGGGACAGATACGCAGTATTTT. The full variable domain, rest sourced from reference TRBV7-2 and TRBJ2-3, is GAGVSQSPSNKVTEKGKDVELRCDPISGHTALYWYRQSLGQGLEFLIYFQGNSAPDKSGLPSDRFSAERTGGSVSTLTIQRTQQEDSAVYLCASSLSGTDTQYFGPGTRLTVL.

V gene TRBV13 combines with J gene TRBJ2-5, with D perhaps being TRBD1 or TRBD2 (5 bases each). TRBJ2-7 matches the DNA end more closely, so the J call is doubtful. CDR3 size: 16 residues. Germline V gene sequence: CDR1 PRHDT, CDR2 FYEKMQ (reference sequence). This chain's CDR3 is CASSPPRGVTLREQYF. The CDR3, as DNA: TGTGCCAGCAGCCCCCCCCGGGGCGTAACCCTCCGCGAGCAGTACTTC.

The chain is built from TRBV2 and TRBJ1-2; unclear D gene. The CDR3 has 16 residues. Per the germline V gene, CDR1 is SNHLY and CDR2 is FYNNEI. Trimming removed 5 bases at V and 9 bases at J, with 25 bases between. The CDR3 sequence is CASSTLKGNGDQSYTF. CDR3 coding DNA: TGTGCCAGCAGTACCCTCAAGGGCAATGGGGATCAAAGCTACACCTTC.

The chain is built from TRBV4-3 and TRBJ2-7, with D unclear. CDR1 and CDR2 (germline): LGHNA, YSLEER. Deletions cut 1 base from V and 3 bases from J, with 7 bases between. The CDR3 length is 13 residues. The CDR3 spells CASSQALYYEQYF. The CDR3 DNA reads TGCGCCAGCAGCCAAGCACTTTACTACGAGCAGTACTTC.

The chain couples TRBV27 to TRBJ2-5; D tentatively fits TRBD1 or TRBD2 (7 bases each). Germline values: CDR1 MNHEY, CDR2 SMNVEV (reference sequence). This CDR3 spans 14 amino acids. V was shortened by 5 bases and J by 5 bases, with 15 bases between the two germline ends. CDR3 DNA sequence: TGTGCCAGCAGTCGACAGGGAGGGAGGGAGACCCAGTACTTC. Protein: CASSRQGGRETQYF.

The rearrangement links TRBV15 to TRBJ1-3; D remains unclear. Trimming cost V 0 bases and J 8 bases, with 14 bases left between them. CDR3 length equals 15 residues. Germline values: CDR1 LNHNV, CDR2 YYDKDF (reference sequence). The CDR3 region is CATSRDKLAKDTIYF. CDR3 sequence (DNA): TGTGCCACCAGCAGAGATAAACTCGCTAAAGACACCATATATTTT.

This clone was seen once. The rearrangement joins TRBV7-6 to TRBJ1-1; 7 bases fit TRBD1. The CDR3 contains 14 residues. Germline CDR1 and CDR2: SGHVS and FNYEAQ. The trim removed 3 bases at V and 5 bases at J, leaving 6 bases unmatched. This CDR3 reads CASSLQGGETEAFF. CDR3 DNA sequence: TGTGCCAGCAGCTTGCAGGGGGGAGAGACTGAAGCTTTCTTT.

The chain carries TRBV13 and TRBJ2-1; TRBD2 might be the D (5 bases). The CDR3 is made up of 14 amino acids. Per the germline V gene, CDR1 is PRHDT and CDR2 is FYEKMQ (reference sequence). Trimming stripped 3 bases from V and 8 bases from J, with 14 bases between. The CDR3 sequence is CASSFGTSGDEQFF. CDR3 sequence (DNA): TGTGCCAGCAGCTTCGGCACTAGTGGGGATGAGCAGTTCTTC. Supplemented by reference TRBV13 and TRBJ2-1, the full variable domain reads AAGVIQSPRHLIKEKRETATLKCYPIPRHDTVYWYQQGPGQDPQFLISFYEKMQSDKGSIPDRFSAQQFSDYHSELNMSSLELGDSALYFCASSFGTSGDEQFFGPGTRLTVL.

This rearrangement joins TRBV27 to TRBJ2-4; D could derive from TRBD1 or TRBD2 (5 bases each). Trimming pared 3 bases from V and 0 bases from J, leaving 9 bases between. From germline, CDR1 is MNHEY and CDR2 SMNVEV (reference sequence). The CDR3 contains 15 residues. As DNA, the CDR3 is TGTGCCAGCAGTTTCGGGGCCCTAGCCAAAAACATTCAGTACTTC. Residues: CASSFGALAKNIQYF.